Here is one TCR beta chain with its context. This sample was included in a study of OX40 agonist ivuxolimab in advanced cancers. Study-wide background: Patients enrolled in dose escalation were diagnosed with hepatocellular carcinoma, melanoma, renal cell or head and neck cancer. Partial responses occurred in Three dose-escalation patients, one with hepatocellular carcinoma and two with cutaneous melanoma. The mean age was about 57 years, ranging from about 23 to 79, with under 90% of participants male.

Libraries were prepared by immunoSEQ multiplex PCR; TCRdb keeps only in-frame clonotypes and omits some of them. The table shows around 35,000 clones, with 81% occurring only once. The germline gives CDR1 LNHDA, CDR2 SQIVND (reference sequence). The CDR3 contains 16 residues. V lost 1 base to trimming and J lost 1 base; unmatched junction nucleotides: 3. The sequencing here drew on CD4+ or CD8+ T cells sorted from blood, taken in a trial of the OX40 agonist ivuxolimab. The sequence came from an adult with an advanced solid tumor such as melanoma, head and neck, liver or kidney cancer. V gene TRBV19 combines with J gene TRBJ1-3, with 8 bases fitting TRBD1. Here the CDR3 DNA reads TGTGCCAGTAGTATAGCCGGGACAGGTTCTGGAAACACCATATATTTT. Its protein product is CASSIAGTGSGNTIYF.